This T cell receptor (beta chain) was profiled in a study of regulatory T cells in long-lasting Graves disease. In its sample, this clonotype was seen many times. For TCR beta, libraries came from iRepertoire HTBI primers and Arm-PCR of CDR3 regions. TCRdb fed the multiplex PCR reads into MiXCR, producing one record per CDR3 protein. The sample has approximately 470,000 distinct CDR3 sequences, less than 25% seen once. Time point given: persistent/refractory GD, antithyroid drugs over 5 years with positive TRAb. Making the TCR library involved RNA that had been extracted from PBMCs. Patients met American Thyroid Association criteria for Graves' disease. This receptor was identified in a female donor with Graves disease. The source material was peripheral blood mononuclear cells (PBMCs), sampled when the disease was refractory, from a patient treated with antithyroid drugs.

The CDR3 reads CSARDLTGRRGTEAFF. The CDR3 DNA sequence: TGCAGTGCTAGAGATCTCACAGGGAGAAGGGGCACTGAAGCTTTCTTT. This rearrangement joins TRBV20-1 to TRBJ1-1, with D possibly TRBD1 on 6 matching bases. The CDR3 is 16 residues long. V dropped 0 bases and J dropped 4 bases, with 18 bases sitting between them. In germline, CDR1 is DFQATT, CDR2 SNEGSKA (reference sequence).